This TCR beta chain stems from a study of T cells in Graves' hyperthyroidism and ophthalmopathy. Study as a whole: Peripheral blood specimens were obtained at initial diagnosis, prior to any treatment. Study results and limitations: Expanded thyroid clonotypes (above 0.001) were mostly also found in blood.

The PBMCs were taken from around 9 ml of fresh peripheral blood. The sample holds many counts of this clonotype. Its cognate antigen is unknown. V gave up 5 bases and J gave up 4 bases; unmatched junction bases: 10. This CDR3 has 15 amino acids. In germline, CDR1 is MNHEY, CDR2 SMNVEV (reference sequence). The source material, RNA transcripts, was used to amplify TCR beta CDR3 regions. Using the HTBI primer set, a first-round RT-PCR was run on the TCR CDR3. TCRdb independently ran MiXCR on the multiplex PCR reads; one entry per CDR3 protein. The profile covers 460,000 or so distinct CDR3 sequences, with roughly 14% appearing a single time and over 15% taken by the ten largest.

The V and J genes are TRBV27 and TRBJ2-7; 8 bases map to TRBD1. Input material: blood. The clonotype was recovered from a woman younger than 35 with Graves' hyperthyroidism. CDR3 DNA: TGTGCCAGCAGTATGAGACAGGGGCTAACGTACGAGCAGTACTTC. This codes for CASSMRQGLTYEQYF.